One TCR beta chain is described in this entry. Its antigen remains unknown. TCRdb keeps only in-frame clones here, not all; method: immunoSEQ multiplex PCR. The table shows tens of thousands of clones, with around 96% occurring only once. This entry belongs to a study of graft-versus-host responses after intestinal transplantation. Regarding the study as a whole: There were GvH clones found in recipient marrow, and some of them appeared first in ileum or blood.

Germline V gene sequence: CDR1 SGHRS, CDR2 YFSETQ. The CDR3 has 20 residues. The V segment lost 6 bases and the J segment 1 base; nucleotides outside the gene matches: 22. Source: unstimulated CD8+ T cells sorted from spleen or lymph node cells, taken before intestinal transplant. This sequence joins TRBV5-1 and TRBJ2-7; TRBD1 aligns across 10 bases. The origin of this receptor is a human donor who received an intestinal transplant. CDR3 bases: TGCGCCAGCACCAGAGCGACCGGGACAGGGGTGCAATGGGCGTCCTACGAGCAGTACTTC. Encoded protein: CASTRATGTGVQWASYEQYF. Complete variable domain (other parts from reference TRBV5-1 and TRBJ2-7): KAGVTQTPRYLIKTRGQQVTLSCSPISGHRSVSWYQQTPGQGLQFLFEYFSETQRNKGNFPGRFSGRQFSNSRSEMNVSTLELGDSALYLCASTRATGTGVQWASYEQYFGPGTRLTVT.